This T cell receptor (beta chain) was sequenced for a study of blood T cell repertoires in COVID-19. Study in general: Some COVID-19 samples were acute and others convalescent; all came from the United States, Italy and Spain. In each case, the material was cDNA or gDNA derived from T cells, B-cell-depleted T cells, or PBMCs.

The CDR3 sequence is 12 residues long. V trimming: 4 bases; J trimming: 7 bases; junction bases outside the gene matches: 4. Germline CDR1 reads SQVTM; CDR2 reads ANQGSEA. As handled by the study authors: From reference gene primer amplification, estimates of nucleated cell counts were derived. Sequencing used immunoSEQ multiplex PCR; TCRdb keeps in-frame clones, though not all of them. The V and J calls and clone size are taken from that table; D and trimming were inferred from the DNA. The repertoire consists of 55,000 to 85,000 clones, with roughly four fifths occurring once and the leading ten covering around 0.91%.

Sequencing input: peripheral blood. This receptor was taken from a woman aged 70 to 79 with acute or convalescent COVID-19. The rearrangement uses TRBV29-1 and TRBJ1-5; 7 nucleotides line up with TRBD1. The CDR3 coding sequence is TGCAGCGTTGGACAGGGAGAACAGCCCCAGCATTTT. Protein product: CSVGQGEQPQHF.